This T cell receptor (beta chain) was profiled in a study of blood T cell repertoires in COVID-19. Study at large: COVID-19 samples, acute and convalescent, were from the United States, Italy and Spain. Sources were T cells, B-cell-depleted T cells, or PBMCs; the material itself was cDNA or gDNA.

Using immunoSEQ multiplex PCR, the repertoire was profiled, and TCRdb retains in-frame clones only, with some absent. This table has hundreds of thousands of clones, roughly nine tenths appearing once. The germline V and J ends were trimmed by 0 bases and 2 bases, with 18 bases remaining between them. Germline lookup yields CDR1 KGHSH and CDR2 LQKENI. The CDR3 runs 18 residues. This receptor was obtained from a man aged 35 to 55 with acute or convalescent COVID-19. The chain combines TRBV18 with TRBJ2-3, with D maybe TRBD2 (6 bases). Sequenced material: peripheral blood. The CDR3 DNA reads as TGTGCCAGCTCACCACCGAACGGGGGAGTTTCCACCACAGATACGCAGTATTTT. The encoded protein is CASSPPNGGVSTTDTQYF.